The TCR beta chain under discussion was sequenced for a study of T-cell memory formation after mild COVID-19. This clonotype has more than one count but fewer than ten. Its antigen is undetermined. In TCRdb, the 5' RACE reads were re-called with MiXCR into one record per CDR3 protein. The sample yields around 470,000 distinct CDR3 sequences, roughly 20% seen once. Study-wide findings and caveats: Of the contracting clones, CD4+ ones lay mainly in CM and EM, and CD8+ ones in EMRA. Proof of SARS-CoV-2 specificity was absent for the second-wave clones that crested on day 37. Memory sampled before infection contained some responding clones, suggesting cross-reactive memory joined. Clones contracting day 15 to 85 were balanced CD4/CD8; later expanders leaned CD4+.

CDR1 is MNHEY, CDR2 SVGAGI, per germline. CDR3 length: 16 residues. The V and J ends lost 2 bases and 0 bases, in that order; junction bases with no gene match: 6. The sequence was obtained from an adult woman who had mild COVID-19 (a few samples of this study predate the infection). Cell type and time point are not known. Material: PBMCs or a T cell subset sorted from them (not recorded which). The rearrangement uses TRBV6-5 and TRBJ1-1; TRBD1 agrees at 7 bases. CDR3 amino acids: CASSYGQALLNTEAFF. The DNA of the CDR3 is TGTGCCAGCAGTTACGGACAGGCCCTATTGAACACTGAAGCTTTCTTT.